This TCR beta chain was found in a study of T cells after yellow fever vaccination. Overall study findings and caveats: Weaker overall, the secondary response nonetheless peaked faster (day 5 versus 15).

This clonotype was counted at least ten times. CDR3 length equals 12 residues. Per germline, CDR1 SGHTA and CDR2 FQGNSA. Trimming took 4 bases from V and 7 from J; bases not matched to a gene: 1. TCRdb ran MiXCR on the 5' RACE reads and lists one entry per CDR3 protein. In the table there are under 50,000 distinct CDR3 sequences, around 6.8% of which are singletons. The sequence derives from a man aged 25 to 45 who received the YFV17D yellow fever vaccine. The sample was PBMCs, either bulk or a sorted T-cell subset (CD4+, CD8+, memory, or dextramer-sorted; not recorded which), taken 45 days after the yellow fever booster vaccination. The rearrangement uses TRBV7-2 and TRBJ1-2, with 9 bases that match TRBD1. The CDR3 sequence: CASSWDRAGYTF. For the CDR3, the DNA is TGTGCCAGCAGCTGGGACAGGGCTGGCTACACCTTC.